One and the same sample provided the 28 T cell receptor beta chains below, sequenced in a study of shared clonotypes between healthy human individuals. Repertoires were generated with immunoSEQ multiplex PCR, while TCRdb's copy carries only in-frame clones and drops some. This sample carries over a million clones, under 80% of them seen once, and the ten largest clones take about 1.4%. The sequenced sample consisted of memory CD4+ T cells sorted from blood. Regarding subset: CD45RA-negative fraction. These receptor sequences come from a man in his late teens or twenties in good health.

Only a few counts were recorded for this clone. The rearrangement joins TRBV5-6 to TRBJ1-1; D not certain. Per germline, CDR1 SGHDT and CDR2 YYEEEE. This CDR3 is built from 13 residues. V was trimmed by 0 bases and J by 7 bases, leaving 10 bases between them. Here the CDR3 DNA reads TGTGCCAGCAGCTTGGTGTTCGGGATTGAAGCTTTCTTT. This gives the protein CASSLVFGIEAFF.

The chain is built from TRBV6-5 and TRBJ2-1, with 10 bases fitting TRBD2. The CDR3 extends over 14 amino acids. Trimming cost V 8 bases and J 9 bases; bases outside gene matches: 10. CDR1 is MNHEY and CDR2 is SVGAGI in the germline V gene. The CDR3 DNA reads as TGTGCCAGCGTCAAAAGCGGGAGGGCCCCTGAGCAGTTCTTC. This sequence encodes CASVKSGRAPEQFF.

In its sample, this clone was seen many times. This chain uses TRBV2 with TRBJ1-2; 9 bases fit TRBD1. Germline V CDR1 and CDR2: SNHLY, FYNNEI. The trim removed 5 bases at V and 3 bases at J, leaving 7 bases unmatched. The CDR3 extends over 15 amino acids. DNA of the CDR3: TGTGCCAGCAGTTTCGACAGGGGGAAAGACTATGGCTACACCTTC. Translating it yields CASSFDRGKDYGYTF.

The genes are TRBV19 and TRBJ1-4; 7 nucleotides match TRBD1. After removal of 3 bases from V and 4 bases from J, the junction contained 2 bases not matched to a gene. CDR3 length: 14 amino acids. CDR1 LNHDA and CDR2 SQIVND come from the germline V gene (reference sequence). The CDR3, as DNA: TGTGCCAGTAGTATGGACAGGAATAATGAAAAACTGTTTTTT. Encoded protein: CASSMDRNNEKLFF.

This clone has just one count. The chain couples TRBV11-2 to TRBJ2-7; 13 nucleotides align to TRBD2. The CDR3 length is 17 residues. Germline loops: CDR1 SGHAT, CDR2 FQNNGV. Losses at the gene ends were 2 bases for V and 3 bases for J; bases not matched to a gene: 7. Written as DNA, the CDR3 is TGTGCCAGCAGCTTATCGACTAGCGGGGGGATTAACTACGAGCAGTACTTC. Protein product: CASSLSTSGGINYEQYF.

The chain combines TRBV7-9 with TRBJ2-7, with TRBD1 matching over 8 bases. Germline V gene sequence: CDR1 SEHNR, CDR2 FQNEAQ (reference sequence). V lost 3 bases and J lost 2; bases outside the gene matches: 3. CDR3 length: 14 amino acids. The CDR3 bases are TGTGCCAGCAGCTTCCGGACAGGGCCCTACGAGCAGTACTTC. Its translation: CASSFRTGPYEQYF. Full variable domain (missing parts from reference TRBV7-9 and TRBJ2-7): DTGVSQNPRHKITKRGQNVTFRCDPISEHNRLYWYRQTLGQGPEFLTYFQNEAQLEKSRLLSDRFSAERPKGSFSTLEIQRTEQGDSAMYLCASSFRTGPYEQYFGPGTRLTVT.

The rearrangement uses TRBV7-9 and TRBJ2-1; D is uncertain. Trimming took off 2 bases at V and 0 bases at J, with 8 bases between the two ends. CDR1 and CDR2 from the germline V gene are SEHNR and FQNEAQ (reference sequence). The CDR3 spans 15 residues. DNA of the CDR3: TGTGCCAGCAGCTTATATCCGAGCTCCTACAATGAGCAGTTCTTC. It yields the protein CASSLYPSSYNEQFF.

This clone has more than one count but fewer than ten. The chain employs TRBV5-6 and TRBJ1-4, with D perhaps TRBD1 (5 bases). The CDR3 extends over 15 amino acids. Germline V CDR1 and CDR2: SGHDT, YYEEEE. V was trimmed by 4 bases and J by 5 bases, leaving 15 bases between them. CDR3 sequence reads: CASSALQVQNEKLFF. The CDR3 DNA is TGTGCCAGCAGCGCCCTACAGGTGCAGAATGAAAAACTGTTTTTT.

The chain links TRBV15 to TRBJ1-1; 9 positions match TRBD1. The CDR3 is made up of 14 amino acids. J gave up 12 bases and V 0 bases, and 8 bases lay outside the gene matches. CDR1 is LNHNV and CDR2 is YYDKDF in the germline V gene (reference sequence). CDR3 DNA: TGTGCCACCAGCAGAGAATCCGGGACAGGGACAACTTTCTTT. It codes for CATSRESGTGTTFF.

The chain combines TRBV10-1 with TRBJ2-3, with 11 nucleotides matching TRBD2. Looked up from germline, CDR1 is WNHNN and CDR2 is SYGVQD (reference sequence). J gave up 4 bases and V 4 bases, and 7 bases lay outside the gene matches. The CDR3 runs 16 residues. CDR3 coding DNA: TGCGCCAGCAGTGCTATAGCGGGAGGGACGGCAGATACGCAGTATTTT. The encoded protein is CASSAIAGGTADTQYF.

CDR3 bases: TGCGCCAGCAGCTTAGGGTCCACGAACACTGAAGCTTTCTTT. This encodes CASSLGSTNTEAFF. The chain uses TRBV5-1 and TRBJ1-1, with D unclear. CDR1 is SGHRS, CDR2 YFSETQ, per germline. V lost 2 bases, J lost 1 base, and 9 bases lay in between. This CDR3 is 14 amino acids long.

The chain combines TRBV5-1 with TRBJ2-2; no firm D call. The CDR3 runs 12 residues. Germline CDR1 reads SGHRS; CDR2 reads YFSETQ. V shed 1 base and J shed 12 bases, with 10 bases lying between them. The CDR3 reads CASSLSIGKLFF. In DNA, the CDR3 is TGCGCCAGCAGCTTGTCTATAGGGAAGCTGTTTTTT.

A few counts support this clone. The same CDR3 also results from other DNA sequences found in this sample. V usage is TRBV5-1 and J usage is TRBJ2-7, with 7 nucleotides matching TRBD2. CDR1 SGHRS and CDR2 YFSETQ come from the germline V gene. This CDR3 comprises 14 residues. After removal of 3 bases from V and 3 bases from J, the junction contained 6 bases not matched to a gene. CDR3 DNA sequence: TGCGCCAGCAGCTCGACCTCGGGGGGCTACGAGCAGTACTTC. Its protein is CASSSTSGGYEQYF. Using reference TRBV5-1 and TRBJ2-7 for the parts outside the CDR3, the full variable domain is KAGVTQTPRYLIKTRGQQVTLSCSPISGHRSVSWYQQTPGQGLQFLFEYFSETQRNKGNFPGRFSGRQFSNSRSEMNVSTLELGDSALYLCASSSTSGGYEQYFGPGTRLTVT.

The sample holds one count of this clone. The chain is built from TRBV5-4 and TRBJ2-2; 9 bases line up with TRBD1. V dropped 5 bases and J dropped 7; count of bases not matched to a gene: 6. CDR1 is SGHNT and CDR2 is YYREEE in the germline V gene (reference sequence). This CDR3 contains 14 residues. The CDR3 protein is CASSIQGAIGELFF. The CDR3 nucleotides are TGTGCCAGCAGTATACAGGGGGCTATCGGGGAGCTGTTTTTT.

This clone was seen a handful of times. The chain employs TRBV5-5 and TRBJ1-6, with D possibly TRBD1 on 5 matching bases. Germline V gene lookup returns CDR1 SGHKS and CDR2 YYEKEE (reference sequence). Trimming left V 1 base short and J 5 bases short, with 7 bases between. The CDR3 consists of 14 residues. In DNA form, the CDR3 reads TGTGCCAGCAGCTTGCGGGGGGATAATTCACCCCTCCACTTT. This encodes CASSLRGDNSPLHF.

The J gene is TRBJ2-5, the V gene TRBV20-1, with no clear D. The V gene's germline CDR1 is DFQATT and CDR2 SNEGSKA (reference sequence). The CDR3 contains 11 residues. The DNA for the CDR3 is TGCAGCCTCTCGGGCCAAGAGACCCAGTACTTC. Its translation is CSLSGQETQYF.

The chain joins TRBV29-1 to TRBJ2-2, with 10 positions matching TRBD1. V was clipped by 7 bases and J by 5 bases; unmatched bases: 1. Germline V gives CDR1 SQVTM, CDR2 ANQGSEA. This CDR3 is 12 amino acids long. The CDR3 loop reads CSGQGATGELFF. The CDR3 region has the DNA TGCAGCGGACAGGGGGCTACCGGGGAGCTGTTTTTT.

CDR3 amino acids: CASSLGPQGGGAQHF. The DNA for the CDR3 is TGCGCCAGCAGCCTTGGCCCCCAAGGCGGCGGCGCCCAGCATTTT. The J gene is TRBJ1-5, the V gene TRBV5-1; D ambiguous. Trimming removed 4 bases at V and 11 bases at J, with 22 bases between. Germline V gene data show CDR1 as SGHRS and CDR2 as YFSETQ. CDR3 size: 15 residues.

The chain recombines TRBV6-6 with TRBJ1-5, with D possibly being TRBD1 (5 bases). There are 16 residues in the CDR3. V was shortened by 2 bases and J by 4 bases, with 15 bases between the two germline ends. Germline CDR1 reads MNHNY; CDR2 reads SVGAGI (reference sequence). In nucleotides, the CDR3 is TGTGCCAGCAGTTACCCTAGGGACCTTAGGAATCAGCCCCAGCATTTT. It specifies CASSYPRDLRNQPQHF.

The chain is built from TRBV4-1 and TRBJ1-2, with D hard to call. Germline CDR1 reads MGHRA; CDR2 reads YSYEKL. Trimming left V 0 bases short and J 4 bases short, with 15 bases between. There are 16 residues in the CDR3. The CDR3 nucleotides read TGCGCCAGCAGCCAAGATTGGGGATCGGCTGGCTATGGCTACACCTTC. Its protein is CASSQDWGSAGYGYTF.

A word on this clone: Additional DNA sequences in this sample encode the identical CDR3. The chain joins TRBV7-9 to TRBJ2-5, with 9 bases lining up with TRBD1. V lost 2 bases and J lost 4; bases outside the gene matches: 5. The CDR3 length is 15 residues. Germline assignment: CDR1 SEHNR and CDR2 FQNEAQ (reference sequence). The CDR3 DNA reads TGTGCCAGCAGCTTACCGACAGGGGGAGGAGAGACCCAGTACTTC. Residues: CASSLPTGGGETQYF.

The gene calls are TRBV6-1 and TRBJ2-7, with D perhaps TRBD2 (6 bases). This CDR3 comprises 12 residues. Germline lookup yields CDR1 MNHNS and CDR2 SASEGT. Trimming took 4 bases from V and 12 from J, leaving 16 bases between them. CDR3 in DNA: TGTGCCAGCAGTGCCCCCGGTGGGGAGGCGTACTTC. Protein product: CASSAPGGEAYF.

Note on this clone: Within the sample, other DNA sequences also encode this same CDR3. This chain links TRBV6-1 with TRBJ2-2; D is perhaps TRBD1 (5 bases). The CDR3 consists of 14 residues. Trimming removed 6 bases at V and 1 base at J, with 9 bases between. In germline, CDR1 is MNHNS, CDR2 SASEGT. The CDR3 coding sequence is TGTGCCAGCAGCCGGCAGGGGAACACCGGGGAGCTGTTTTTT. It yields the protein CASSRQGNTGELFF.

The rearrangement links TRBV7-9 to TRBJ2-5; possibly TRBD1 for D (5 bases). V dropped 1 base and J dropped 4 bases, with 13 bases sitting between them. CDR1 and CDR2 (germline): SEHNR, FQNEAQ (reference sequence). The CDR3 is 15 residues long. The CDR3 spells CASSLVVDSIETQYF. The CDR3 DNA is TGTGCCAGCAGCTTAGTGGTTGACAGTATAGAGACCCAGTACTTC.

The chain has TRBV25-1 and TRBJ2-2, with 8 bases lining up with TRBD2. The trim removed 2 bases at V and 0 bases at J, leaving 2 bases unmatched. The germline gives CDR1 MGHDK, CDR2 SYGVNS. The CDR3 sequence is 16 residues long. CDR3 amino acids: CASSEATSANTGELFF. The CDR3 DNA sequence: TGTGCCAGCAGTGAAGCGACTAGCGCGAACACCGGGGAGCTGTTTTTT.

The rearrangement joins TRBV18 to TRBJ2-2; D remains unclear. The CDR3 spans 13 residues. The germline CDR1 and CDR2 sequences are KGHSH and LQKENI. The V end lost 0 bases, the J end lost 6 bases, and 5 bases lay between the germline ends. The CDR3 loop reads CASSPPVAGELFF. Written as DNA, the CDR3 is TGTGCCAGCTCACCACCTGTAGCCGGGGAGCTGTTTTTT. Full variable domain (missing parts from reference TRBV18 and TRBJ2-2): NAGVMQNPRHLVRRRGQEARLRCSPMKGHSHVYWYRQLPEEGLKFMVYLQKENIIDESGMPKERFSAEFPKEGPSILRIQQVVRGDSAAYFCASSPPVAGELFFGEGSRLTVL.

The genes are TRBV9 and TRBJ1-1; no definite D call. Trimming took 3 bases from V and 0 from J, leaving 6 bases between them. Germline-derived CDR1 and CDR2 are SGDLS and YYNGEE. CDR3 length: 13 residues. The CDR3 here is CASSAAMNTEAFF. The DNA for the CDR3 is TGTGCCAGCAGCGCCGCCATGAACACTGAAGCTTTCTTT.

This clone was detected a few times. The rearrangement uses TRBV4-3 and TRBJ2-3; 7 bases fit TRBD1. The CDR3 is made up of 17 amino acids. Germline assignment: CDR1 LGHNA and CDR2 YSLEER. The V and J ends lost 0 bases and 2 bases, in that order; junction bases with no gene match: 8. The CDR3 is CASSQDLGQVATDTQYF. The DNA for the CDR3 is TGCGCCAGCAGCCAAGATTTAGGACAGGTGGCCACAGATACGCAGTATTTT.